This T cell receptor beta chain derives from a study of control samples from healthy donors and cancer patients. Trimming at V came to 6 bases and at J to 3 bases, leaving 5 bases not matched to a gene. The V gene's germline CDR1 is SQVTM and CDR2 ANQGSEA. The CDR3 length is 14 residues. Sequencing used immunoSEQ multiplex PCR; TCRdb keeps in-frame clones, though not all of them. The sample consists of 150,000 to 180,000 clones, about 93% of them appearing once. The chain couples TRBV29-1 to TRBJ2-1, with 10 bases aligning to TRBD2. The source material was blood. This clonotype originated in a man aged 45-60 years in good health. Here the CDR3 reads CSVARTSGYNEQFF. For the CDR3, the DNA is TGCAGCGTGGCCCGGACTAGCGGCTACAATGAGCAGTTCTTC.